These T cell receptor beta chains were read from a single sample in a study of cytomegalovirus exposure and HLA in healthy donors. Sequenced by immunoSEQ multiplex PCR; TCRdb stores in-frame clones only, minus some. The sample comprises around 200,000 clones, 85% of which are singletons, and about 2% rests with the top ten. The sequenced material came from PBMCs. These receptors originate from a woman between 45 and 65 years old in good health and CMV-seronegative. The CDR3 runs from the conserved cysteine through the conserved F or W. A D gene is named only where the DNA matches it firmly. Clone size is stated in some rows and not others, as once, few, many or a class when expanded.

j_call d_call clone_size v_call cdr3_length cdr3_aa cdr3_nt
TRBJ2-2 NA few TRBV28 13 CASDSLNTGELFF TGTGCCAGCGACTCACTGAACACCGGGGAGCTGTTTTTT
TRBJ2-1 TRBD2 NA TRBV14 15 CASSRSGVTYNEQFF TGTGCCAGCAGCCGAAGCGGGGTTACCTACAATGAGCAGTTCTTC
TRBJ2-7 TRBD2 NA TRBV19 15 CASSILAGGTYEQYF TGTGCCAGTAGTATCCTAGCGGGAGGGACCTACGAGCAGTACTTC
TRBJ2-7 NA NA TRBV7-2 14 CASSPKGGAKEQYF TGTGCCAGCAGCCCAAAAGGGGGGGCAAAAGAGCAGTACTTC
TRBJ2-7 NA NA TRBV4-1 17 CASSRLGGQGLGNEQYF TGCGCCAGCAGCCGCCTGGGGGGGCAGGGGTTAGGCAACGAGCAGTACTTC
TRBJ2-3 TRBD2 NA TRBV12-5 17 CASGQGLAGTSTDTQYF TGTGCTAGTGGCCAGGGACTAGCGGGAACTAGCACAGATACGCAGTATTTT
TRBJ1-5 TRBD1 once TRBV19 13 CASRQGSNQPQHF TGTGCCAGCCGACAGGGAAGCAATCAGCCCCAGCATTTT
TRBJ2-7 NA NA TRBV7-9 13 CSSSQTSDYEQYF TGTTCCAGCAGCCAGACTAGTGACTACGAGCAGTACTTC
TRBJ2-7 TRBD2 NA TRBV4-3 15 CASSQDQLAGSEQYF TGCGCCAGCAGCCAAGATCAACTAGCGGGAAGCGAGCAGTACTTC
TRBJ1-1 NA NA TRBV5-1 15 CASSLAAGVDTEAFF TGCGCCAGCAGCTTGGCAGCGGGGGTAGACACTGAAGCTTTCTTT
TRBJ2-3 TRBD1 NA TRBV4-2 17 CASSRNFRTGGTDTQYF TGTGCCAGCAGCCGGAATTTTAGGACAGGGGGGACAGATACGCAGTATTTT
TRBJ1-5 NA NA TRBV6-1 13 CASKATVNQPQHF TGTGCCAGCAAAGCGACAGTTAATCAGCCCCAGCATTTT
TRBJ2-7 TRBD2 NA TRBV28 19 CASSPYRGLADASSYEQYF TGTGCCAGCAGCCCCTACCGGGGACTAGCGGATGCAAGCTCCTACGAGCAGTACTTC
TRBJ1-5 NA NA TRBV27 14 CASSLSRGFQPQHF TGTGCCAGCAGTTTATCCCGGGGGTTTCAGCCCCAGCATTTT
TRBJ2-7 NA NA TRBV14 12 CASSPQGNEQYF TGTGCCAGCAGCCCCCAGGGTAACGAGCAGTACTTC
TRBJ1-2 NA NA TRBV30 14 CAWSAGGQHYGYTF TGTGCCTGGAGTGCGGGAGGACAGCACTATGGCTACACCTTC
TRBJ2-1 TRBD2 NA TRBV15 16 CATSREEPGGSDEQFF TGTGCCACCAGCAGAGAGGAGCCCGGCGGGAGCGATGAGCAGTTCTTC
TRBJ1-2 NA NA TRBV9 15 CASSVGTGWTYGYTF TGTGCCAGCAGCGTAGGAACAGGGTGGACCTATGGCTACACCTTC
TRBJ2-1 NA NA TRBV27 15 CATTRRSTPYNEQFF TGTGCCACCACGAGAAGGAGTACCCCCTACAATGAGCAGTTCTTC
TRBJ2-1 TRBD2 NA TRBV27 15 CASSQRLAGYNEQFF TGTGCCAGCAGTCAGAGGCTAGCGGGATACAATGAGCAGTTCTTC
TRBJ1-1 NA NA TRBV25-1 14 CASSEAGPNTEAFF TGTGCCAGCAGTGAGGCAGGGCCGAACACTGAAGCTTTCTTT
TRBJ2-1 TRBD2 NA TRBV7-3 15 CASSFAGGSYNEQFF TGTGCCAGCAGCTTTGCGGGAGGATCCTACAATGAGCAGTTCTTC
TRBJ2-1 TRBD1 NA TRBV11-1 14 CASSSGQGGHEQFF TGTGCCAGCAGCTCAGGACAGGGGGGCCATGAGCAGTTCTTC
TRBJ1-2 NA NA TRBV6-6 14 CASSYRQGNYGYTF TGTGCCAGCAGTTACCGGCAGGGGAACTATGGCTACACCTTC
TRBJ1-2 NA NA TRBV6-5 11 CASRSRDRYTF TGTGCCAGCAGAAGCAGGGATCGCTACACCTTC
TRBJ2-7 TRBD2 NA TRBV27 14 CASSRTSGTYEQYF TGTGCCAGCAGCAGGACTAGCGGAACCTACGAGCAGTACTTC
TRBJ2-5 NA NA TRBV5-1 13 CASSLEVSETQYF TGCGCCAGCAGCTTGGAGGTTAGCGAGACCCAGTACTTC
TRBJ2-3 TRBD2 few TRBV4-2 17 CASSQDGTSAITDTQYF TGTGCCAGCAGCCAAGACGGGACTAGCGCGATCACAGATACGCAGTATTTT
TRBJ1-1 NA NA TRBV7-9 13 CASSTNGGTEAFF TGTGCCAGCAGCACCAACGGGGGGACTGAAGCTTTCTTT
TRBJ2-5 TRBD1 NA TRBV30 15 CAWRFRDRGSETQYF TGTGCCTGGAGGTTTCGGGACAGGGGGTCGGAGACCCAGTACTTC
TRBJ2-7 TRBD2 few TRBV5-1 15 CASRWTSGATYEQYF TGCGCCAGCAGGTGGACTAGCGGGGCTACCTACGAGCAGTACTTC
TRBJ2-7 TRBD2 NA TRBV6-5 13 CASRGGSSYEQYF TGTGCCAGCAGGGGAGGGAGCTCCTACGAGCAGTACTTC
TRBJ2-1 NA NA TRBV6-5 15 CASSPKDRYYNEQFF TGTGCCAGCAGCCCTAAAGACAGGTATTACAATGAGCAGTTCTTC
TRBJ1-1 TRBD1 NA TRBV4-1 15 CASRPFEGANTEAFF TGCGCCAGCAGACCTTTTGAGGGGGCTAACACTGAAGCTTTCTTT
TRBJ2-5 NA NA TRBV2 13 CASSRVFQETQYF TGTGCCAGCAGCCGGGTCTTTCAAGAGACCCAGTACTTC
TRBJ2-1 TRBD2 NA TRBV27 12 CASSSLAGFQFF TGTGCCAGCAGTTCGTTAGCGGGATTCCAGTTCTTC
TRBJ2-5 NA NA TRBV5-1 16 CASSLIVLTEGKTQYF TGCGCCAGCAGCTTGATCGTCCTGACGGAGGGAAAGACCCAGTACTTC
TRBJ2-7 NA NA TRBV7-2 13 CASSHPMTYEQYF TGTGCCAGCAGCCATCCTATGACCTACGAGCAGTACTTC
TRBJ2-7 TRBD2 NA TRBV4-1 16 CASSHLPSGSSYEQYF TGCGCCAGCAGCCATCTCCCTAGCGGGAGCTCCTACGAGCAGTACTTC
TRBJ2-1 TRBD2 NA TRBV5-1 17 CASTLPRTSGRGNEQFF TGCGCCAGCACCCTACCCCGAACTAGCGGGAGAGGCAATGAGCAGTTCTTC
TRBJ2-7 NA NA TRBV6-1 14 CASTRAAGNYEQYF TGTGCCAGCACCCGAGCGGCGGGGAACTACGAGCAGTACTTC
TRBJ2-1 TRBD2 NA TRBV7-9 16 CASSSGRGSSYNEQFF TGTGCCAGCAGCTCAGGGCGGGGGAGCTCCTACAATGAGCAGTTCTTC
TRBJ2-7 NA NA TRBV28 13 CASNRGLRDEQYF TGTGCCAGCAACAGAGGGCTTCGCGACGAGCAGTACTTC
TRBJ2-3 TRBD1 NA TRBV9 15 CASSVTGTGMATQYF TGTGCCAGCAGCGTGACAGGGACCGGTATGGCAACGCAGTATTTT
TRBJ1-3 NA NA TRBV30 11 CAWSSHNTIYF TGTGCCTGGAGTTCACATAACACCATATATTTT
TRBJ2-5 NA NA TRBV7-2 14 CASSPYGPGETQYF TGTGCCAGCAGCCCCTACGGACCGGGGGAGACCCAGTACTTC
TRBJ2-7 NA NA TRBV4-1 16 CASSQGVLGPVYEQYF TGCGCCAGCAGCCAAGGTGTTTTGGGCCCGGTCTACGAGCAGTACTTC
TRBJ2-7 NA NA TRBV9 14 CASSVADSTYEQYF TGTGCCAGCAGCGTAGCCGACTCCACCTACGAGCAGTACTTC
TRBJ2-7 TRBD2 once TRBV6-5 12 CASRGREIEQYF TGTGCCAGCAGGGGGCGGGAGATCGAGCAGTACTTC
TRBJ1-4 NA NA TRBV19 14 CASRPGPGGEKLFF TGTGCCAGTAGACCTGGACCCGGGGGGGAAAAACTGTTTTTT
TRBJ1-1 TRBD1 NA TRBV9 15 CASSAQTGGGTEAFF TGTGCCAGCAGCGCCCAGACAGGGGGAGGAACTGAAGCTTTCTTT
TRBJ1-2 TRBD1 NA TRBV7-2 14 CASSSRTGNYGYTF TGTGCCAGCAGCTCCCGGACAGGGAACTATGGCTACACCTTC
TRBJ1-4 TRBD1 NA TRBV7-2 17 CASSQIDRVSTNEKLFF TGTGCCAGCAGCCAGATTGACAGGGTGTCAACTAATGAAAAACTGTTTTTT
TRBJ2-7 TRBD2 NA TRBV29-1 16 CSVGGLSGLAGDEQYF TGCAGCGTGGGGGGACTGAGCGGACTAGCGGGAGACGAGCAGTACTTC